A selection of T cell receptor beta chains follows, all from one sample in a study of CD8 T cells in Susac syndrome. TCRdb analysed the immunoSEQ multiplex PCR reads with MiXCR anew, one entry per CDR3 protein. This sample has 150,000 to 200,000 distinct CDR3 sequences, with 93% found just once. The sequencing sample was made of CD4+ T cells from PBMCs. All receptors derive from a human donor in good health. Each CDR3 is given with its conserved first and last residue. D genes are given only for firm matches. Only some rows state a clone size, as once, few, many or a class for expanded clones.

. | 14 | TRBJ1-5 | . | TRBV7-2 | CASSFVGGNQPQHF | TGTGCCAGCAGCTTTGTTGGGGGAAATCAGCCCCAGCATTTT
TRBD2 | 14 | TRBJ2-1 | . | TRBV5-1 | CASSNGGGSYEQFF | TGCGCCAGCAGCAACGGGGGGGGCTCCTATGAGCAGTTCTTC
TRBD1 | 14 | TRBJ1-4 | . | TRBV14 | CASSRRGRGEKLFF | TGTGCCAGCAGTCGCAGGGGGCGCGGGGAAAAACTGTTTTTT
. | 14 | TRBJ1-1 | . | TRBV6-5 | CASSKGRGSGEAFF | TGTGCCAGCAGTAAAGGGAGGGGGTCGGGTGAAGCTTTCTTT
. | 14 | TRBJ1-2 | . | TRBV2 | CASSGRTANYGYTF | TGTGCCAGCAGTGGGAGGACAGCTAACTATGGCTACACCTTC
TRBD1 | 14 | TRBJ2-2 | . | TRBV18 | CASSPDRGTGELFF | TGTGCCAGCTCACCAGACAGGGGGACCGGGGAGCTGTTTTTT
TRBD1 | 12 | TRBJ2-1 | . | TRBV6-6 | CASSNRGTLQFF | TGTGCCAGCAGTAACAGGGGGACGCTCCAGTTCTTC
. | 14 | TRBJ1-2 | . | TRBV20-1 | CSAGSSGAQNGYTF | TGCAGTGCTGGCTCCTCCGGGGCCCAGAATGGCTACACCTTC
. | 13 | TRBJ2-1 | . | TRBV19 | CASMRQGIDEQFF | TGTGCCAGTATGCGGCAGGGGATCGATGAGCAGTTCTTC
. | 13 | TRBJ1-1 | . | TRBV29-1 | CSAAGSGYTEAFF | TGCAGCGCTGCAGGGTCAGGGTACACTGAAGCTTTCTTT
TRBD2 | 14 | TRBJ2-7 | . | TRBV3-1 | CASSQVGGANEQYF | TGTGCCAGCAGCCAAGTCGGGGGGGCAAACGAGCAGTACTTC
TRBD1 | 15 | TRBJ1-5 | . | TRBV6-6 | CASSSTGVTGQPQHF | TGTGCCAGCAGTTCAACAGGGGTTACGGGGCAGCCCCAGCATTTT
. | 13 | TRBJ2-5 | . | TRBV5-1 | CASSLTGPETQYF | TGCGCCAGCAGCTTGACGGGTCCAGAGACCCAGTACTTC
TRBD2 | 14 | TRBJ2-5 | . | TRBV7-2 | CASSLQRGEETQYF | TGTGCCAGCAGCTTACAGCGGGGGGAAGAGACCCAGTACTTC
. | 17 | TRBJ1-6 | . | TRBV6-1 | CASSRGPSSSYNSPLHF | TGTGCCAGCAGTAGAGGACCGTCGAGCTCCTATAATTCACCCCTCCACTTT
. | 14 | TRBJ2-3 | . | TRBV2 | CASSEATDTDTQYF | TGTGCCAGCAGTGAGGCGACAGACACAGATACGCAGTATTTT
TRBD2 | 14 | TRBJ2-5 | . | TRBV28 | CASSSGGREETQYF | TGTGCCAGCAGCAGCGGGGGCCGAGAAGAGACCCAGTACTTC
. | 12 | TRBJ1-2 | . | TRBV12-3/TRBV12-4 | CASTRGKDGYTF | TGTGCCAGCACTCGGGGGAAGGATGGCTACACCTTC
TRBD1 | 13 | TRBJ2-1 | . | TRBV18 | CASSSGQGGEQFF | TGTGCCAGCTCATCGGGACAGGGTGGTGAGCAGTTCTTC
TRBD2 | 13 | TRBJ2-5 | . | TRBV29-1 | CSVREGRGETQYF | TGCAGCGTTCGAGAGGGGAGGGGTGAGACCCAGTACTTC
. | 15 | TRBJ2-7 | once | TRBV5-6 | CASRSRAGGGGEQYF | TGTGCCAGCAGGTCCCGAGCAGGGGGAGGAGGCGAGCAGTACTTC
TRBD2 | 15 | TRBJ2-3 | . | TRBV6-2/TRBV6-3 | CASTSQAGLGDTQYF | TGTGCCAGCACCTCACAAGCGGGGCTGGGGGATACGCAGTATTTT
. | 13 | TRBJ2-3 | . | TRBV29-1 | CSVRMRLGFAQYF | TGCAGCGTTAGGATGCGCCTGGGTTTTGCGCAGTATTTT
TRBD1 | 15 | TRBJ1-1 | . | TRBV15 | CATSREWDRATEAFF | TGTGCCACCAGCAGAGAATGGGACAGGGCCACTGAAGCTTTCTTT
TRBD1 | 15 | TRBJ1-1 | . | TRBV3-1 | CASSPRTGEETEAFF | TGTGCCAGCAGCCCCAGGACAGGGGAAGAAACTGAAGCTTTCTTT
. | 13 | TRBJ2-3 | . | TRBV7-7 | CASSLGVLDTQYF | TGTGCCAGCAGCTTAGGGGTTCTGGATACGCAGTATTTT
TRBD2 | 14 | TRBJ2-7 | . | TRBV5-1 | CASSFTGGAYEQYF | TGCGCCAGCAGCTTTACCGGGGGGGCCTACGAGCAGTACTTC
. | 16 | TRBJ2-3 | . | TRBV24-1 | CATSDPTGPSTDTQYF | TGTGCCACCAGTGACCCTACAGGTCCCAGCACAGATACGCAGTATTTT
. | 14 | TRBJ2-2 | . | TRBV7-2 | CASSLERGVGELFF | TGTGCCAGCAGCTTAGAAAGGGGAGTCGGGGAGCTGTTTTTT
TRBD1 | 16 | TRBJ1-5 | . | TRBV12-3/TRBV12-4 | CASSLAGGNSNQPQHF | TGTGCCAGCAGTTTGGCAGGGGGAAACAGCAATCAGCCCCAGCATTTT
. | 13 | TRBJ2-7 | . | TRBV20-1 | CSARKDGPYEQYF | TGCAGTGCTAGAAAGGACGGACCCTACGAGCAGTACTTC
TRBD2 | 15 | TRBJ2-5 | once | TRBV20-1 | CSATRAGGNQETQYF | TGCAGTGCAACCCGGGCGGGGGGGAATCAAGAGACCCAGTACTTC
. | 19 | TRBJ1-2 | . | TRBV4-1 | CASSHTVPRRGIVGTGYTF | TGCGCCAGCAGCCATACGGTGCCGAGGAGGGGGATCGTAGGCACTGGCTACACCTTC
TRBD1 | 14 | TRBJ2-7 | . | TRBV19 | CASSAIRDSYEQYF | TGTGCCAGTAGTGCCATCCGGGACAGCTACGAGCAGTACTTC
TRBD2 | 16 | TRBJ2-3 | . | TRBV12-5 | CASGSGLAGSTDTQYF | TGTGCTAGTGGTTCCGGACTAGCGGGGAGCACAGATACGCAGTATTTT
. | 13 | TRBJ1-5 | . | TRBV5-1 | CASSFAENQPQHF | TGCGCCAGCAGCTTCGCTGAAAATCAGCCCCAGCATTTT
. | 15 | TRBJ2-7 | . | TRBV5-1 | CASSLLGGPIYEQYF | TGCGCCAGCAGCCTTCTGGGGGGGCCTATCTACGAGCAGTACTTC
. | 16 | TRBJ2-6 | . | TRBV20-1 | CSATHPGRSGANVLTF | TGCAGTGCTACACATCCCGGGCGATCCGGGGCCAACGTCCTGACTTTC
. | 13 | TRBJ2-5 | . | TRBV25-1 | CASVRGAQETQYF | TGTGCCAGCGTCAGGGGGGCTCAAGAGACCCAGTACTTC
TRBD1 | 14 | TRBJ1-2 | . | TRBV29-1 | CSVPSTGGFDGYTF | TGCAGCGTTCCCTCGACAGGGGGCTTCGATGGCTACACCTTC
. | 13 | TRBJ1-4 | . | TRBV29-1 | CSVEDLEVGKLFF | TGCAGCGTTGAAGATCTTGAGGTGGGAAAACTGTTTTTT
. | 14 | TRBJ2-7 | . | TRBV4-2 | CASSQGNAPGEQYF | TGTGCCAGCAGCCAAGGAAATGCCCCGGGGGAGCAGTACTTC
. | 12 | TRBJ1-5 | . | TRBV20-1 | CSATGTNQPQHF | TGCAGTGCGACAGGTACCAATCAGCCCCAGCATTTT
TRBD1 | 13 | TRBJ2-7 | . | TRBV10-2 | CASSGGQGYEQYF | TGCGCCAGCAGTGGGGGACAGGGCTACGAGCAGTACTTC
TRBD1 | 16 | TRBJ2-3 | . | TRBV4-1 | CASSQYPGQGGDTQYF | TGCGCCAGCAGCCAGTATCCGGGACAGGGTGGAGATACGCAGTATTTT
TRBD1 | 14 | TRBJ1-5 | . | TRBV12-3/TRBV12-4 | CASSTDRAHQPQHF | TGTGCCAGCAGCACGGACAGGGCCCATCAGCCCCAGCATTTT
. | 15 | TRBJ1-5 | . | TRBV20-1 | CSARERGYSNQPQHF | TGCAGTGCTAGAGAGAGGGGCTATAGCAATCAGCCCCAGCATTTT
. | 14 | TRBJ2-1 | . | TRBV2 | CASSPAARTSEQFF | TGTGCCAGCAGCCCCGCGGCCCGGACCTCGGAGCAGTTCTTC
TRBD1 | 15 | TRBJ1-5 | . | TRBV5-1 | CASSLGTGSYQPQHF | TGCGCCAGCAGCTTGGGGACAGGGTCTTATCAGCCCCAGCATTTT
TRBD1 | 15 | TRBJ2-4 | . | TRBV29-1 | CSVGGQGKAKNIQYF | TGCAGCGTTGGGGGACAGGGTAAAGCCAAAAACATTCAGTACTTC
TRBD2 | 13 | TRBJ2-5 | . | TRBV10-3 | CAIRGLASETQYF | TGTGCCATCAGGGGACTAGCAAGCGAGACCCAGTACTTC
. | 14 | TRBJ1-1 | . | TRBV7-3 | CASSLNILNTEAFF | TGTGCCAGCAGCTTAAACATTCTGAACACTGAAGCTTTCTTT
. | 14 | TRBJ1-6 | . | TRBV19 | CASSLQDWNSPLHF | TGTGCCAGTAGCCTACAGGACTGGAATTCACCCCTCCACTTT